This T cell receptor beta chain was obtained from a study of cytomegalovirus exposure and HLA in healthy donors. Study-level findings and limits: There were reportedly fewer N-insertions in an Asian-associated ancestry cluster than the roughly 680-donor mean, in a later analysis. Despite most TCR sequences being rare, some public TCRs occurred in many donors. As immune exposure information, only CMV serostatus was available.

With regard to this clone: The antigen remains unidentified.

Between the trimmed V and J ends, which lost 7 bases and 10 bases, there was a span of 14 bases. The length of the CDR3 is 12 residues. Germline lookup yields CDR1 MDHEN and CDR2 SYDVKM. The PCR had 60 Vbeta and 13 Jbeta primers. Profiled with immunoSEQ multiplex PCR; TCRdb holds only in-frame clones, not every one. This sample carries fewer than 250,000 clones, approximately 83% of them seen once, and the ten largest clones take about 1.4%. Sequenced: PBMCs. The chain couples TRBV28 to TRBJ2-1; D perhaps matches TRBD2 (5 bases). The receptor was isolated from a girl between 5 and 17 years old in good health and CMV-seronegative. In DNA form, the CDR3 reads TGTGCCAGCAATTCCGGACTTGAGGAGCAGTTCTTC. It specifies CASNSGLEEQFF.